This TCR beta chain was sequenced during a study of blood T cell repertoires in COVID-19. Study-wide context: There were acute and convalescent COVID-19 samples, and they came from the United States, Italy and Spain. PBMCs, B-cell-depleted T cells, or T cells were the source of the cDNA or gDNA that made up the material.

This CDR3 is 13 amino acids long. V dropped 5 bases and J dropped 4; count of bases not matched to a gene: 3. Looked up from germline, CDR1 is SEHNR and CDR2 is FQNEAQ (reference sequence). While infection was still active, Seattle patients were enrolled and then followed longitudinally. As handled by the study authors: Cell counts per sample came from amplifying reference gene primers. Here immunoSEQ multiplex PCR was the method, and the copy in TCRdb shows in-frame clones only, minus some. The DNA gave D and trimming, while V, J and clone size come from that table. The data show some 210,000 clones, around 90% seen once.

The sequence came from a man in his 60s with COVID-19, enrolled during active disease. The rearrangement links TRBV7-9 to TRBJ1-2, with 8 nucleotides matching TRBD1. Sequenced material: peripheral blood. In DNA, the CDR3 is TGTGCCAGCAGCAAGGGACAGGCCTATGGCTACACCTTC. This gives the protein CASSKGQAYGYTF.